Following are 31 T cell receptor beta chains from one sample sequenced in a study of blood T cell repertoires in COVID-19. Measured with immunoSEQ multiplex PCR; TCRdb has only the in-frame clones, and not every one. This sample has about 190,000 clones; 83% occur once, and the top ten carry under 3%. The sample was peripheral blood. The source of these receptors is a man in his fifties or sixties with active or convalescent COVID-19.

This chain uses TRBV5-1 with TRBJ2-3; TRBD2 matches 7 bases. V lost 6 bases and J lost 3; bases outside the gene matches: 19. Germline V gene lookup returns CDR1 SGHRS and CDR2 YFSETQ. CDR3 size: 18 residues. CDR3 sequence reads: CASNLGSHGGGETDTQYF. The CDR3 coding sequence is TGCGCCAGCAACTTAGGGTCACACGGCGGGGGAGAGACAGATACGCAGTATTTT.

This clone was seen once. The CDR3 is CSVHQGDYGYTF. The CDR3 DNA reads TGCAGCGTTCACCAGGGGGACTATGGCTACACCTTC. The genes are TRBV29-1 and TRBJ1-2, with 7 nucleotides matching TRBD1. Trimming cost V 5 bases and J 3 bases; bases outside gene matches: 3. Germline V gene lookup returns CDR1 SQVTM and CDR2 ANQGSEA. The CDR3 length is 12 residues.

This clone was observed once. This sample also contains other DNA sequences that code for the same CDR3. The chain carries TRBV29-1 and TRBJ1-1; D is possibly TRBD1 (6 bases). V was cut by 3 bases and J by 5 bases, with 7 bases left in between. Germline CDR1 is SQVTM and CDR2 is ANQGSEA. CDR3 size: 11 residues. DNA for the CDR3: TGCAGCGTTGACAGGGGTACTGAAGCTTTCTTT. Translating it yields CSVDRGTEAFF.

V is TRBV30 and J is TRBJ1-2; the D gene is possibly TRBD1 (5 bases). CDR3 size: 12 residues. Germline CDR1 is GTSNPN and CDR2 is SVGIG (reference sequence). The V and J ends lost 4 bases and 9 bases respectively, with 15 bases between them. The CDR3 DNA reads TGTGCCTGGACCCTAACCAGACAGCGCTACACCTTC. Protein product: CAWTLTRQRYTF. The complete variable domain, with remaining parts taken from reference TRBV30 and TRBJ1-2, reads SQTIHQWPATLVQPVGSPLSLECTVEGTSNPNLYWYRQAAGRGLQLLFYSVGIGQISSEVPQNLSASRPQDRQFILSSKKLLLSDSGFYLCAWTLTRQRYTFGSGTRLTVV.

The rearrangement uses TRBV4-1 and TRBJ1-2, with 7 nucleotides matching TRBD1. Trimming cost V 1 base and J 4 bases; bases outside gene matches: 6. The CDR3 sequence is 15 residues long. Germline values: CDR1 MGHRA, CDR2 YSYEKL. The CDR3 is CASSQGLRGLYGYTF. The CDR3 DNA is TGCGCCAGCAGCCAAGGATTGAGGGGGCTCTATGGCTACACCTTC.

This clone came up a few times. The chain employs TRBV6-2 or TRBV6-3 and TRBJ2-3; unclear D gene. Germline V gives CDR1 MNHEY, CDR2 SVGEGT. Trimming left V 6 bases short and J 5 bases short, with 21 bases between. The CDR3 runs to 16 residues. The CDR3 DNA reads as TGTGCCAGCAGCACCCCCATACTCAAAGGAGAAGATACGCAGTATTTT. It yields the protein CASSTPILKGEDTQYF.

The chain is built from TRBV5-1 and TRBJ2-7; 13 bases map to TRBD2. CDR3 length equals 16 residues. V trimming: 0 bases; J trimming: 3 bases; junction bases outside the gene matches: 3. Germline V gene lookup returns CDR1 SGHRS and CDR2 YFSETQ. CDR3 residues: CASSLAGLAGNYEQYF. In DNA form, the CDR3 reads TGCGCCAGCAGCTTGGCGGGACTAGCGGGGAACTACGAGCAGTACTTC. Drawing the rest from reference TRBV5-1 and TRBJ2-7, the complete variable domain is KAGVTQTPRYLIKTRGQQVTLSCSPISGHRSVSWYQQTPGQGLQFLFEYFSETQRNKGNFPGRFSGRQFSNSRSEMNVSTLELGDSALYLCASSLAGLAGNYEQYFGPGTRLTVT.

The chain carries TRBV4-1 and TRBJ1-5; D might be TRBD1 (6 bases). The CDR3 is 16 residues long. V was pared by 4 bases and J by 2 bases, with 15 bases between. Germline values: CDR1 MGHRA, CDR2 YSYEKL. CDR3 nucleotide sequence: TGCGCCAGCAGCCCGTACCATAGACAGGGCAATCAGCCCCAGCATTTT. As protein: CASSPYHRQGNQPQHF.

The CDR3 is CASSLPTGQGPTQYF. CDR3 bases: TGCGCCAGCAGCTTGCCAACGGGACAGGGTCCGACCCAGTACTTC. The chain couples TRBV5-1 to TRBJ2-5, with TRBD1 matching over 9 bases. V dropped 1 base and J dropped 7; count of bases not matched to a gene: 8. Germline-derived CDR1 and CDR2 are SGHRS and YFSETQ. CDR3 size: 15 residues.

This clone was seen once. The V call is TRBV28, the J call TRBJ1-1, with D possibly TRBD1 on 5 matching bases. The CDR3 sequence is 12 residues long. The V gene lost 7 bases and the J gene lost 7 bases, with 13 bases spanning the gap. Germline V lookup: CDR1 MDHEN, CDR2 SYDVKM. The CDR3 here is CASTKGSGEAFF. CDR3 coding DNA: TGTGCCAGCACAAAGGGGTCGGGTGAAGCTTTCTTT.

The rearrangement joins TRBV24-1 to TRBJ2-5, with 8 bases aligning to TRBD1. The V segment lost 3 bases and the J segment 5 bases; nucleotides outside the gene matches: 10. Germline V CDR1 and CDR2: KGHDR, SFDVKD. This CDR3 spans 16 amino acids. The CDR3 bases are TGTGCCACCAGTGATCCCAGAACAGGGGGTATGGAGACCCAGTACTTC. As protein: CATSDPRTGGMETQYF.

The chain uses TRBV7-8 and TRBJ1-1, with D possibly TRBD1 on 5 matching bases. The CDR3 is made up of 16 amino acids. Germline-derived CDR1 and CDR2 are SGHVS and FQNEAQ. Trimming removed 4 bases from V and 0 bases from J, with 15 bases in between. Here the CDR3 DNA reads TGTGCCAGCAGCTCCGCGGGGGGACTCATGAACACTGAAGCTTTCTTT. Residues: CASSSAGGLMNTEAFF.

The rearrangement links TRBV15 to TRBJ1-6; 7 bases agree with TRBD1. The J segment lost 9 bases and the V segment lost 3 bases, leaving 8 bases of the junction unmatched. The CDR3 runs to 15 residues. Germline values: CDR1 LNHNV, CDR2 YYDKDF (reference sequence). The CDR3 is CATSSVRQGGSPLHF. The CDR3 DNA sequence: TGTGCCACCAGCAGCGTCCGACAGGGCGGTTCACCCCTCCACTTT.

The chain is built from TRBV9 and TRBJ2-1; 7 nucleotides line up with TRBD2. The CDR3 loop spans 13 amino acids. The junction had 3 bases not matched to a gene; V was cut back by 1 base and J by 8 bases. From germline, CDR1 is SGDLS and CDR2 YYNGEE. The CDR3 coding sequence is TGTGCCAGCAGCGTATGGGGGGGAGATGAGCAGTTCTTC. It yields the protein CASSVWGGDEQFF.

This chain joins TRBV27 and TRBJ1-2, with a possible D match to TRBD1 (5 bases). The CDR3 is 15 amino acids. Germline loops: CDR1 MNHEY, CDR2 SMNVEV (reference sequence). The V and J ends lost 3 bases and 6 bases respectively, with 17 bases between them. This CDR3 reads CASSFSQGATDGYTF. As DNA, the CDR3 is TGTGCCAGCAGTTTCAGCCAGGGTGCGACCGATGGCTACACCTTC.

The V gene is TRBV25-1, the J gene TRBJ2-3; 8 bases are a match to TRBD2. The CDR3 spans 15 residues. The J segment lost 6 bases and the V segment lost 6 bases, leaving 11 bases of the junction unmatched. Germline V gene sequence: CDR1 MGHDK, CDR2 SYGVNS. CDR3 DNA: TGTGCCAGCAGATTAGCGGGACCGACGGGGGATACGCAGTATTTT. This gives the protein CASRLAGPTGDTQYF.

The V and J genes are TRBV3-1 (or the pseudogene TRBV3-2) and TRBJ2-3, with 10 bases that match TRBD2. V gave up 0 bases and J gave up 3 bases; unmatched junction bases: 0. The V gene's germline CDR1 is LGHDT and CDR2 YNNKEL (reference sequence). This CDR3 spans 15 amino acids. CDR3 amino acids: CASSQEGLATDTQYF. CDR3 in DNA: TGTGCCAGCAGCCAAGAGGGACTAGCGACAGATACGCAGTATTTT.

V and J are TRBV6-6 and TRBJ1-1; 7 bases match TRBD1. The germline CDR1 and CDR2 sequences are MNHNY and SVGAGI (reference sequence). CDR3 length equals 16 residues. The ends lost 5 bases at V and 0 bases at J; junction bases unmatched: 9. CDR3 DNA: TGTGCCAGCAGTCCCAGTGGGGACAGTATGAACACTGAAGCTTTCTTT. It translates to CASSPSGDSMNTEAFF.

This chain joins TRBV9 and TRBJ2-3, with D unclear. Germline V CDR1 and CDR2: SGDLS, YYNGEE. The CDR3 is 14 residues long. V gave up 3 bases and J gave up 6 bases, with 14 bases separating them. The CDR3 region is CASSGGILQDTQYF. The DNA for the CDR3 is TGTGCCAGCAGCGGTGGTATTCTCCAGGATACGCAGTATTTT.

This clone was seen once. The V and J genes are TRBV18 and TRBJ2-2; D unresolved. V shed 2 bases and J shed 2 bases, with 9 bases lying between them. Germline values: CDR1 KGHSH, CDR2 LQKENI. CDR3 length: 15 residues. The CDR3 region is CASSPDRRNTGELFF. The CDR3 DNA reads TGTGCCAGCTCACCAGATAGGAGAAACACCGGGGAGCTGTTTTTT. The variable domain in full, with the rest retrieved from reference TRBV18 and TRBJ2-2, is NAGVMQNPRHLVRRRGQEARLRCSPMKGHSHVYWYRQLPEEGLKFMVYLQKENIIDESGMPKERFSAEFPKEGPSILRIQQVVRGDSAAYFCASSPDRRNTGELFFGEGSRLTVL.

The V and J genes are TRBV18 and TRBJ1-3; 9 positions agree with TRBD1. The trim removed 3 bases at V and 0 bases at J, leaving 3 bases unmatched. Germline V gene sequence: CDR1 KGHSH, CDR2 LQKENI. The CDR3 spans 16 residues. CDR3: CASSPGQGSSGNTIYF. The CDR3 DNA reads TGTGCCAGCTCACCGGGACAGGGTTCCTCTGGAAACACCATATATTTT.

The CDR3 reads CASSLGGEYSYEQYF. DNA of the CDR3: TGTGCCAGCAGCTTAGGGGGGGAATACTCCTACGAGCAGTACTTC. This chain joins TRBV9 and TRBJ2-7, with D possibly TRBD2 on 7 matching bases. V was pared by 4 bases and J by 0 bases, with 14 bases between. Germline V gene data show CDR1 as SGDLS and CDR2 as YYNGEE. This CDR3 has 15 residues.

The CDR3 spells CSVRRQGKNTGELFF. CDR3 nucleotide sequence: TGCAGCGTCCGACGACAGGGAAAGAACACCGGGGAGCTGTTTTTT. The rearrangement joins TRBV29-1 to TRBJ2-2, with TRBD1 identical over 7 bases. CDR3 size: 15 residues. With 6 bases clipped from V and 1 base from J, the junction kept 8 bases outside the gene matches. Germline CDR1 SQVTM, CDR2 ANQGSEA.

This rearrangement joins TRBV12-3 or TRBV12-4 to TRBJ1-2; TRBD1 agrees at 7 bases. Germline trimming cut 6 bases from V and 8 bases from J; bases unmatched to any gene: 6. This CDR3 is 12 amino acids long. Here the CDR3 reads CASRNRQGGYTF. DNA for the CDR3: TGTGCCAGCAGAAACAGACAGGGAGGCTACACCTTC.

V gene TRBV11-2 combines with J gene TRBJ2-2; 9 bases line up with TRBD1. Germline V lookup: CDR1 SGHAT, CDR2 FQNNGV. Unmatched junction bases numbered 0, after V lost 1 base and J lost 6 bases. CDR3 length equals 14 residues. The CDR3 region is CASSLGTGAGELFF. CDR3 sequence (DNA): TGTGCCAGCAGCTTAGGGACAGGGGCCGGGGAGCTGTTTTTT.

The rearrangement uses TRBV30 and TRBJ1-1; weak D call: TRBD1 (5 bases). This CDR3 contains 14 residues. Trimming pared 5 bases from V and 1 base from J, leaving 14 bases between. Per germline, CDR1 GTSNPN and CDR2 SVGIG (reference sequence). DNA of the CDR3: TGTGCCTGGGTTGCGGGACGGAGGAACACTGAAGCTTTCTTT. Encoded protein: CAWVAGRRNTEAFF.

This rearrangement joins TRBV27 to TRBJ1-5; 10 bases line up with TRBD1. V lost 8 bases to trimming and J lost 7 bases; unmatched junction nucleotides: 5. The CDR3 is 13 amino acids. Germline values: CDR1 MNHEY, CDR2 SMNVEV (reference sequence). CDR3 region: CASALDRGQPQHF. CDR3 nucleotides: TGTGCCAGCGCCTTGGACAGGGGGCAGCCCCAGCATTTT.

This chain connects TRBV29-1 to TRBJ1-2; D not resolved. The V gene's germline CDR1 is SQVTM and CDR2 ANQGSEA. V lost 2 bases and J 0 bases, leaving 4 bases between the germline ends. The CDR3 sequence is 12 residues long. The CDR3 DNA sequence: TGCAGCGTTGAACCTGCTAACTATGGCTACACCTTC. Its protein product is CSVEPANYGYTF.

The sample holds one count of this clone. This sequence joins TRBV10-3 and TRBJ1-1; TRBD1 agrees at 7 bases. CDR3 length: 13 amino acids. Germline CDR1 ENHRY, CDR2 SYGVKD. The ends lost 6 bases at V and 3 bases at J; junction bases unmatched: 4. The CDR3 is CAIRQGWDTEAFF. CDR3 DNA: TGTGCCATCAGACAGGGGTGGGACACTGAAGCTTTCTTT.

The chain has TRBV10-1 and TRBJ1-1; tentative D call: TRBD1 (5 bases). V lost 0 bases to trimming and J lost 2 bases, with 10 bases between them. Germline CDR1 is WNHNN and CDR2 is SYGVQD (reference sequence). This CDR3 is built from 15 residues. This CDR3 is CASSESGQLNTEAFF. In DNA, the CDR3 is TGCGCCAGCAGTGAGTCGGGGCAGTTAAACACTGAAGCTTTCTTT.

V and J are TRBV19 and TRBJ1-2, with 8 bases identical to TRBD1. The V segment lost 5 bases and the J segment 1 base; nucleotides outside the gene matches: 12. Germline assignment: CDR1 LNHDA and CDR2 SQIVND (reference sequence). The CDR3 extends over 17 amino acids. CDR3 residues: CASSRSQGAANNYGYTF. The DNA of the CDR3 is TGTGCCAGTAGTCGCTCGCAGGGGGCCGCGAATAACTATGGCTACACCTTC.